This T cell receptor beta chain appears in the sequencing data of a study of shared clonotypes between healthy human individuals. On this clone itself: What it binds is unknown. Other DNA sequences in this specimen translate into the identical CDR3.

Study outcomes and limitations: Apart from blood, nothing was sampled; tissue repertoires likely differ. Genetic and exposure-history diversity was limited by the small donor number.

Profiling relied on immunoSEQ multiplex PCR, and the TCRdb table lists in-frame clones only, not all of them. The table lists over a million clones, 75% to 80% of them singletons. Trimming pared 3 bases from V and 5 bases from J, leaving 4 bases between. This CDR3 spans 11 amino acids. Germline CDR1 is KGHSH and CDR2 is LQKENI. The sequence was collected from a man aged 18-30 years in good health. Some clones in this sample may be carry-over from other donors' samples. Source material: memory CD4+ T cells from PBMCs. The subset here: CD45RA-negative fraction. The chain joins TRBV18 to TRBJ2-5, with D hard to call. The CDR3 sequence: CASSPGETQYF. Written as DNA, the CDR3 is TGTGCCAGCTCACCGGGGGAGACCCAGTACTTC.